This record covers a single T cell receptor (beta chain). The CDR3 has 15 amino acids. The germline gives CDR1 MDHEN, CDR2 SYDVKM. V lost 8 bases and J lost 3; bases outside the gene matches: 12. This specimen comes from a study of blood T cell repertoires in COVID-19. Study information: Spain, Italy and the United States supplied samples that represented acute and convalescent COVID-19. T cells, B-cell-depleted T cells, or PBMCs supplied cDNA or gDNA.

TCRdb keeps only in-frame clones here, not all; method: immunoSEQ multiplex PCR. The sample lists around 100,000 clones; about 86% were seen once. The clonotype originates from a human donor in a cohort sampled during active COVID-19. Sequencing was performed on peripheral blood. The rearrangement uses TRBV28 and TRBJ2-7; 8 nucleotides align to TRBD2. CDR3 sequence (DNA): TGTGCCAGCGTACCCGTGGGGCTAGCGGGCTACGAGCAGTACTTC. Its translation is CASVPVGLAGYEQYF.